This entry lists 30 T cell receptor beta chains sequenced from one sample in a study of T cell responses to AZD1222 COVID-19 vaccine. Sequencing was performed with immunoSEQ multiplex PCR; in TCRdb, only in-frame clones are kept and a portion is missing. The repertoire includes roughly 120,000 clones, approximately 84% of them detected once, and around 7.7% sits in the top ten. The sequencing used peripheral blood, collected on day 0 of AZD1222 vaccination. All receptors derive from an adult in good health.

This sequence joins TRBV11-2 and TRBJ2-5, with a possible D match to TRBD2 (7 bases). With 3 bases removed from V and 2 bases from J, the gap between germline ends came to 13 bases. Germline CDR1 and CDR2: SGHAT and FQNNGV. The CDR3 is 15 amino acids. Here the CDR3 DNA reads TGTGCCAGCAGCTTGGGGGCGGGGGTACAAGAGACCCAGTACTTC. Encoded protein: CASSLGAGVQETQYF.

This clone was detected only a few times. This chain joins TRBV7-9 and TRBJ2-1, with 9 bases identical to TRBD2. Germline CDR1 reads SEHNR; CDR2 reads FQNEAQ (reference sequence). V was pared by 2 bases and J by 4 bases, with 6 bases of the junction left unmatched. The CDR3 totals 16 residues. CDR3 in amino acids: CASSLFLAGSYNEQFF. CDR3 nucleotide sequence: TGTGCCAGCAGCTTATTCCTAGCGGGATCTTACAATGAGCAGTTCTTC.

This chain joins TRBV5-5 and TRBJ1-6, with D perhaps TRBD1 (5 bases). Trimming removed 4 bases at V and 7 bases at J, with 15 bases between. In germline, CDR1 is SGHKS, CDR2 YYEKEE (reference sequence). This CDR3 region has 15 residues. The CDR3 spells CASSPRQGANSPLHF. CDR3 bases: TGTGCCAGCAGCCCTAGGCAGGGCGCCAATTCACCCCTCCACTTT.

The chain couples TRBV25-1 to TRBJ1-6; TRBD1 agrees at 7 bases. The CDR3 is 16 residues long. Germline CDR1 is MGHDK and CDR2 is SYGVNS. The V gene end was trimmed by 6 bases and the J gene end by 7 bases; junction bases not matched to a gene: 12. The CDR3 is CASRPHRGWGNSPLHF. The CDR3 DNA sequence: TGTGCCAGCAGGCCCCACAGGGGATGGGGGAATTCACCCCTCCACTTT.

The gene calls are TRBV11-1 and TRBJ2-2; possibly TRBD1 for D (6 bases). Trimming took off 5 bases at V and 9 bases at J, with 19 bases between the two ends. Germline assignment: CDR1 SGHAT and CDR2 FQDESV (reference sequence). The length of the CDR3 is 15 residues. CDR3 in amino acids: CASSDLRTASRELFF. For the CDR3, the DNA is TGTGCCAGCAGCGACCTGCGGACAGCCTCAAGGGAGCTGTTTTTT. Drawing the rest from reference TRBV11-1 and TRBJ2-2, the complete variable domain is EAEVAQSPRYKITEKSQAVAFWCDPISGHATLYWYRQILGQGPELLVQFQDESVVDDSQLPKDRFSAERLKGVDSTLKIQPAELGDSAMYLCASSDLRTASRELFFGEGSRLTVL.

This clone appeared a single time. The gene calls are TRBV19 and TRBJ2-7; D ambiguous. Germline V lookup: CDR1 LNHDA, CDR2 SQIVND (reference sequence). The CDR3 is made up of 14 amino acids. V was shortened by 4 bases and J by 3 bases, with 13 bases between the two germline ends. This chain's CDR3 is CASSTKWTLYEQYF. The CDR3 region has the DNA TGTGCCAGTAGTACGAAATGGACCCTCTACGAGCAGTACTTC.

This chain connects TRBV30 to TRBJ1-5; no clear D gene. V gave up 1 base and J gave up 0 bases, with 7 bases separating them. The CDR3 is made up of 14 amino acids. Germline values: CDR1 GTSNPN, CDR2 SVGIG (reference sequence). CDR3 loop: CAWSGLNSNQPQHF. The CDR3 DNA is TGTGCCTGGAGTGGACTGAATAGCAATCAGCCCCAGCATTTT. Looking up the rest from reference TRBV30 and TRBJ1-5 gives the full variable domain: SQTIHQWPATLVQPVGSPLSLECTVEGTSNPNLYWYRQAAGRGLQLLFYSVGIGQISSEVPQNLSASRPQDRQFILSSKKLLLSDSGFYLCAWSGLNSNQPQHFGDGTRLSIL.

The V call is TRBV30, the J call TRBJ1-6; tentative D call: TRBD1 (5 bases). This CDR3 comprises 13 residues. Trimming removed 1 base from V and 6 bases from J, with 7 bases in between. Germline assignment: CDR1 GTSNPN and CDR2 SVGIG (reference sequence). CDR3: CAWSGGPNSPLHF. In DNA form, the CDR3 reads TGTGCCTGGAGTGGGGGCCCTAATTCACCCCTCCACTTT.

This CDR3 reads CASSVGLAEDTGYF. For the CDR3, the DNA is TGTGCCAGCAGCGTGGGACTAGCGGAAGATACGGGGTATTTT. The V and J genes are TRBV9 and TRBJ2-3; 11 nucleotides match TRBD2. From germline, CDR1 is SGDLS and CDR2 YYNGEE. With V trimmed by 2 bases and J by 14 bases, 10 bases remained unmatched. This CDR3 comprises 14 residues.

This chain links TRBV7-2 with TRBJ1-2; D not certain. The germline V gene encodes CDR1 SGHTA and CDR2 FQGNSA. The CDR3 contains 13 residues. The V end lost 3 bases, the J end lost 5 bases, and 10 bases lay between the germline ends. The CDR3, as DNA: TGTGCCAGCAGCTTGGCCGGTCCGTATGGCTACACCTTC. The encoded protein is CASSLAGPYGYTF.

V and J are TRBV2 and TRBJ1-2; D possibly corresponds to TRBD1 (6 bases). Germline V lookup: CDR1 SNHLY, CDR2 FYNNEI. The CDR3 has 14 residues. The V and J ends lost 6 bases and 5 bases respectively, with 16 bases between them. In DNA form, the CDR3 reads TGTGCCAGCAGCGCCATGGGGGGCGAATATGGCTACACCTTC. Its translation is CASSAMGGEYGYTF.

This clone appeared once. The rearrangement joins TRBV27 to TRBJ1-5; 9 positions match TRBD1. Germline assignment: CDR1 MNHEY and CDR2 SMNVEV (reference sequence). This CDR3 spans 16 amino acids. The ends lost 1 base at V and 2 bases at J; junction bases unmatched: 3. The CDR3 nucleotides are TGTGCCAGCAGTTTATGGGGACAGGGTGGCAATCAGCCCCAGCATTTT. Translated: CASSLWGQGGNQPQHF.

The chain combines TRBV19 with TRBJ1-5; 7 bases line up with TRBD1. Germline values: CDR1 LNHDA, CDR2 SQIVND (reference sequence). The CDR3 sequence is 14 residues long. V lost 6 bases to trimming and J lost 5 bases; unmatched junction nucleotides: 7. The CDR3 DNA follows: TGTGCCAGTAGAGCTACGACAGGGTATCAGCCCCAGCATTTT. This codes for CASRATTGYQPQHF.

The rearrangement joins TRBV30 to TRBJ2-3, with 9 bases that match TRBD1. The CDR3 has 14 residues. Germline CDR1 is GTSNPN and CDR2 is SVGIG (reference sequence). After removal of 3 bases from V and 4 bases from J, the junction contained 5 bases not matched to a gene. CDR3 sequence reads: CAWRQTGGADTQYF. The CDR3 DNA reads as TGTGCCTGGAGGCAGACAGGGGGGGCAGATACGCAGTATTTT.

This clone was counted a single time. The chain couples TRBV5-1 to TRBJ2-2, with 7 nucleotides matching TRBD1. Trimming cost V 4 bases and J 3 bases; bases outside gene matches: 6. The CDR3 sequence is 15 residues long. Germline values: CDR1 SGHRS, CDR2 YFSETQ. CDR3 sequence (DNA): TGCGCCAGCAGCGTCCTCACAGGGGACACCGGGGAGCTGTTTTTT. Residues: CASSVLTGDTGELFF.

The chain links TRBV4-1 to TRBJ2-5; 9 bases match TRBD2. Germline V gene sequence: CDR1 MGHRA, CDR2 YSYEKL. After removal of 4 bases from V and 5 bases from J, the junction contained 14 bases not matched to a gene. The CDR3 totals 17 residues. The CDR3 spells CASSPGASGEARETQYF. Written as DNA, the CDR3 is TGCGCCAGCAGCCCCGGGGCTAGCGGGGAGGCACGGGAGACCCAGTACTTC.

V gene TRBV11-2 combines with J gene TRBJ2-7; D call uncertain. This CDR3 is built from 13 residues. V lost 3 bases to trimming and J lost 1 base, with 7 bases between them. Germline V gene data show CDR1 as SGHAT and CDR2 as FQNNGV. CDR3 region: CASSFGSSYEQYF. DNA of the CDR3: TGTGCCAGCAGCTTCGGATCGTCCTACGAGCAGTACTTC.

The count of this clone is one. The chain has TRBV19 and TRBJ2-1; no definite D call. V was cut by 5 bases and J by 5 bases, with 10 bases left in between. Germline V CDR1 and CDR2: LNHDA, SQIVND (reference sequence). This CDR3 has 13 amino acids. For the CDR3, the DNA is TGTGCCAGTAGTCTTCTGACTGACAATGAGCAGTTCTTC. Its translation is CASSLLTDNEQFF.

This clone was detected once. The V and J genes are TRBV6-1 and TRBJ2-5, with D perhaps assigned TRBD1 or TRBD2 (5 bases each). V was cut by 2 bases and J by 4 bases, with 17 bases left in between. Germline V gene sequence: CDR1 MNHNS, CDR2 SASEGT. The CDR3 spans 16 residues. CDR3 coding DNA: TGTGCCAGCAGTGAACCCCCAGGGTCAGCGGCAGAGACCCAGTACTTC. It encodes CASSEPPGSAAETQYF.

This rearrangement joins TRBV2 to TRBJ2-2; D is unresolved. The CDR3 is 13 amino acids. CDR1 is SNHLY and CDR2 is FYNNEI in the germline V gene. V was shortened by 2 bases and J by 7 bases, with 8 bases between the two germline ends. For the CDR3, the DNA is TGTGCCAGCAGTGAATTGGAAAGCGGGGAGCTGTTTTTT. Translated: CASSELESGELFF.

J is TRBJ2-1 and V is TRBV3-1 (or the pseudogene TRBV3-2); weak D call: TRBD2 (6 bases). Trimming took 0 bases from V and 9 from J, leaving 18 bases between them. The germline V gene encodes CDR1 LGHDT and CDR2 YNNKEL (reference sequence). This CDR3 contains 16 residues. The CDR3 DNA is TGTGCCAGCAGCCAAGAGGGGGAGGCTAGTCGCCGTGAGCAGTTCTTC. Translation gives CASSQEGEASRREQFF.

This clone was seen just once. The gene calls are TRBV2 and TRBJ2-7; 9 positions agree with TRBD2. The CDR3 is made up of 15 amino acids. The germline CDR1 and CDR2 sequences are SNHLY and FYNNEI. Unmatched junction bases numbered 12, after V lost 6 bases and J lost 6 bases. CDR3 nucleotide sequence: TGTGCCAGCAGGAGTAGCGGGGGTGGATCTGGCGAGCAGTACTTC. Translated: CASRSSGGGSGEQYF.

The rearrangement uses TRBV27 and TRBJ1-1; D ambiguous. Trimming took off 3 bases at V and 2 bases at J, with 10 bases between the two ends. The CDR3 has 14 amino acids. Germline assignment: CDR1 MNHEY and CDR2 SMNVEV (reference sequence). CDR3 coding DNA: TGTGCCAGCAGTTTTAGGGCGCTTAACACTGAAGCTTTCTTT. This codes for CASSFRALNTEAFF.

The rearrangement joins TRBV6-5 to TRBJ1-2; D uncertain. In germline, CDR1 is MNHEY, CDR2 SVGAGI. This CDR3 is built from 14 residues. The V and J ends lost 2 bases and 1 base respectively, with 8 bases between them. CDR3 nucleotide sequence: TGTGCCAGCAGTTACGGACGGTTTAACTATGGCTACACCTTC. It codes for CASSYGRFNYGYTF.

This rearrangement joins TRBV6-5 to TRBJ1-2; 7 bases match TRBD1. The CDR3 is 13 amino acids. The V gene's germline CDR1 is MNHEY and CDR2 SVGAGI. V was clipped by 6 bases and J by 8 bases; unmatched bases: 9. In DNA, the CDR3 is TGTGCCAGCAGCTACGAGACAGGGAGAGGCTACACCTTC. Protein: CASSYETGRGYTF.

The chain is built from TRBV18 and TRBJ2-7, with 7 positions matching TRBD1. The CDR3 contains 16 residues. The germline gives CDR1 KGHSH, CDR2 LQKENI. The V segment lost 0 bases and the J segment 5 bases; nucleotides outside the gene matches: 10. CDR3 region: CASSPPARGLRDEQYF. DNA for the CDR3: TGTGCCAGCTCACCACCGGCGAGGGGGCTTAGGGACGAGCAGTACTTC.

The chain combines TRBV6-5 with TRBJ2-7; 9 nucleotides agree with TRBD1. This CDR3 has 14 amino acids. The germline CDR1 and CDR2 sequences are MNHEY and SVGAGI. V shed 0 bases, J shed 6 bases, and the junction held 3 bases outside the gene matches. The CDR3, as DNA: TGTGCCAGCAGTTACTCGGACAGGGGAGGCGAGCAGTACTTC. Translating gives CASSYSDRGGEQYF.

J is TRBJ2-7 and V is TRBV29-1; no firm D call. The CDR3 totals 12 residues. Trimming left V 2 bases short and J 5 bases short, with 10 bases between. The germline V gene encodes CDR1 SQVTM and CDR2 ANQGSEA. The CDR3 DNA reads as TGCAGCGTTGAAAAGGTTGTGGACGAGCAGTACTTC. The encoded protein is CSVEKVVDEQYF.

On this clone: The same CDR3 also results from other DNA sequences found in this sample. The genes are TRBV18 and TRBJ1-5; 8 nucleotides agree with TRBD1. This CDR3 contains 13 residues. Trimming took 6 bases from V and 5 from J; bases not matched to a gene: 3. Germline loops: CDR1 KGHSH, CDR2 LQKENI. The CDR3 DNA reads as TGTGCCAGCTCTTCGACAGGGGATCAGCCCCAGCATTTT. This sequence encodes CASSSTGDQPQHF.

V and J are TRBV25-1 and TRBJ2-5; 7 nucleotides match TRBD2. The CDR3 has 14 residues. V shed 5 bases and J 2 bases; nucleotides not matched to a gene: 5. Germline CDR1 MGHDK, CDR2 SYGVNS. CDR3 DNA sequence: TGTGCCAGCAGTCGGTGGGGGGGGCAAGAGACCCAGTACTTC. This encodes CASSRWGGQETQYF.